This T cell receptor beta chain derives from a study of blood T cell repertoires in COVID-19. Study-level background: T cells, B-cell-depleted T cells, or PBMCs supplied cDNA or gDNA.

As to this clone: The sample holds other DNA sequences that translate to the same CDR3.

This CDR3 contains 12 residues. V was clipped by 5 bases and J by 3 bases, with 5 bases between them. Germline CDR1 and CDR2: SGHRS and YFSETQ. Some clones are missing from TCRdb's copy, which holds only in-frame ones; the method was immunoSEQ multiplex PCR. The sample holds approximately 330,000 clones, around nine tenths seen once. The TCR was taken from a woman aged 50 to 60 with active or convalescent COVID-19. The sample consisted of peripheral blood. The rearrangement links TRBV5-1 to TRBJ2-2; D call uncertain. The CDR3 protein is CASRRDTGELFF. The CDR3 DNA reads TGCGCCAGCAGACGGGACACCGGGGAGCTGTTTTTT.